The 6 T cell receptor beta chains reported below all come from one sample, sequenced in a study of T cells in localized non-small cell lung cancer. Produced via immunoSEQ multiplex PCR; TCRdb's table is partial and in-frame only. The sample holds about 3,200 clones, 29% seen once. Sequenced material: lung tumor tissue, taken before any cancer treatment. These receptors originate from a man aged 40-75 years with stage III lung adenocarcinoma.

By sample fraction, this clone is large. The rearrangement joins TRBV19 to TRBJ1-5; D is uncertain. The CDR3 has 14 residues. In germline, CDR1 is LNHDA, CDR2 SQIVND (reference sequence). V lost 4 bases, J lost 0 bases, and 7 bases lay in between. For the CDR3, the DNA is TGTGCCAGTAGTAGGTGGGGTAGCAATCAGCCCCAGCATTTT. This gives the protein CASSRWGSNQPQHF.

V usage is TRBV29-1 and J usage is TRBJ2-2, with TRBD1 matching over 7 bases. CDR1 and CDR2 (germline): SQVTM, ANQGSEA. This CDR3 is 16 amino acids long. V was pared by 6 bases and J by 0 bases, with 10 bases of the junction left unmatched. In nucleotides, the CDR3 is TGCAGCGTCGCCGACTACAGGGGCCCGAACACCGGGGAGCTGTTTTTT. Its protein is CSVADYRGPNTGELFF.

This clone was seen only a few times. The V gene is TRBV19, the J gene TRBJ1-1; 7 positions agree with TRBD1. V lost 6 bases, J lost 0 bases, and 4 bases stayed unmatched. Germline V CDR1 and CDR2: LNHDA, SQIVND (reference sequence). The CDR3 totals 14 residues. The CDR3 DNA reads TGTGCCAGTAGGCCACAGGGGTTGAACACTGAAGCTTTCTTT. Protein sequence: CASRPQGLNTEAFF.

This clone was seen a handful of times. This sequence joins TRBV6-8 and TRBJ2-7, with TRBD1 matching over 7 bases. J lost 0 bases, V lost 6 bases, and 5 bases had no gene match. Germline V gene data show CDR1 as MNHGY and CDR2 as SAAAGT. The CDR3 has 14 amino acids. CDR3 in DNA: TGTGCCAGCAGACGGACAGGTGACTCCTACGAGCAGTACGTC. Translated: CASRRTGDSYEQYV.

The V and J genes are TRBV28 and TRBJ2-7, with D perhaps given as TRBD1 or TRBD2 (5 bases each). Trimming left V 2 bases short and J 2 bases short, with 22 bases between. The CDR3 consists of 18 residues. Looked up from germline, CDR1 is MDHEN and CDR2 is SYDVKM. The CDR3 here is CASSLRMGTGLGTYEQYF. CDR3 DNA: TGTGCCAGCAGTTTACGTATGGGGACCGGTTTAGGAACCTACGAGCAGTACTTC.

V usage is TRBV6-8 and J usage is TRBJ1-5; weak D call: TRBD1 (5 bases). V lost 4 bases, J lost 0 bases, and 16 bases lay in between. CDR3 length: 17 residues. Germline loops: CDR1 MNHGY, CDR2 SAAAGT. The CDR3 here is CASSSTEFFYSNQPQHF. CDR3 DNA sequence: TGTGCCAGCAGTTCGACAGAATTCTTCTATAGCAATCAGCCCCAGCATTTT.